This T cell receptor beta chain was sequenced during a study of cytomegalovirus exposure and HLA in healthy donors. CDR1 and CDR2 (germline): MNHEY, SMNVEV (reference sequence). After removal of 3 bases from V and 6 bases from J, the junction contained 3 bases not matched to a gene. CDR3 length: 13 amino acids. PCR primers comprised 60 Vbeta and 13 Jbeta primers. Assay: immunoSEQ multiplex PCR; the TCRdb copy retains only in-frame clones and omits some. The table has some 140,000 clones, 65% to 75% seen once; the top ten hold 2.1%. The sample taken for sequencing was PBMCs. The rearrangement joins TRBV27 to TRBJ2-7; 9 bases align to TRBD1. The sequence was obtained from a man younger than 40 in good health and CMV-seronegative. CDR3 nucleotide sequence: TGTGCCAGCAGTTTGGACAGGGGTTTCGAGCAGTACTTC. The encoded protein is CASSLDRGFEQYF.